The 30 T cell receptor beta chains reported below all come from one sample, sequenced in a study of shared clonotypes between healthy human individuals. Assay: immunoSEQ multiplex PCR; the TCRdb copy retains only in-frame clones and omits some. The table includes some 2.3 million clones, 80% to 95% detected once. Sequenced: naive CD4+ T cells from PBMCs. Subset described: CD45RA+ positively selected. These receptors were taken from a man in his late teens or twenties in good health. Some clones in this sample may be carry-over from other donors' samples.

CDR3 amino acids: CASSLPSGRSPSTDTQYF. The CDR3 region has the DNA TGTGCCAGCAGCTTGCCTAGCGGGAGGTCCCCTAGCACAGATACGCAGTATTTT. The chain has TRBV7-2 and TRBJ2-3; TRBD2 matches 11 bases. The CDR3 runs 18 residues. J lost 0 bases, V lost 3 bases, and 8 bases had no gene match. CDR1 is SGHTA and CDR2 is FQGNSA in the germline V gene.

The genes are TRBV28 and TRBJ1-2; D perhaps matches TRBD1 (6 bases). The ends were cut back, 6 bases at V and 2 bases at J, with 16 bases in the middle. The CDR3 extends over 15 amino acids. CDR1 and CDR2 (germline): MDHEN, SYDVKM. The CDR3, as DNA: TGTGCCAGCAGCGGAGCCAGGGGAGGGAACTATGGCTACACCTTC. It yields the protein CASSGARGGNYGYTF.

This chain links TRBV5-4 with TRBJ2-2, with D perhaps TRBD2 (5 bases). This CDR3 is 14 amino acids long. Germline CDR1 and CDR2: SGHNT and YYREEE (reference sequence). The V end lost 3 bases, the J end lost 7 bases, and 13 bases lay between the germline ends. The CDR3 loop is CASSWTGWGGELFF. In DNA form, the CDR3 reads TGTGCCAGCAGCTGGACTGGGTGGGGCGGGGAGCTGTTTTTT. Full variable domain (rest looked up from reference TRBV5-4 and TRBJ2-2): ETGVTQSPTHLIKTRGQQVTLRCSSQSGHNTVSWYQQALGQGPQFIFQYYREEENGRGNFPPRFSGLQFPNYSSELNVNALELDDSALYLCASSWTGWGGELFFGEGSRLTVL.

The chain has TRBV15 and TRBJ2-1; the match to TRBD1 covers 7 bases. Germline loops: CDR1 LNHNV, CDR2 YYDKDF (reference sequence). There are 16 residues in the CDR3. The junction had 10 bases not matched to a gene; V was cut back by 1 base and J by 7 bases. The CDR3 loop is CATSRGAGGVVNEQFF. CDR3 sequence (DNA): TGTGCCACCAGCAGAGGGGCAGGGGGTGTTGTGAATGAGCAGTTCTTC.

On this clone itself: Within the sample, other DNA sequences also encode this same CDR3. This rearrangement joins TRBV7-2 to TRBJ2-7; unclear D gene. Germline V lookup: CDR1 SGHTA, CDR2 FQGNSA. The CDR3 sequence is 14 residues long. Trimming shortened V by 3 bases and J by 0 bases, and 9 bases separated the two germline ends. CDR3 DNA: TGTGCCAGCAGCTTCGGTGGCAGCTCCTACGAGCAGTACTTC. It specifies CASSFGGSSYEQYF.

The rearrangement joins TRBV5-4 to TRBJ2-5; no clear D. Germline-derived CDR1 and CDR2 are SGHNT and YYREEE (reference sequence). This CDR3 has 13 residues. V was pared by 9 bases and J by 3 bases, with 15 bases between. The DNA for the CDR3 is TGTGCCAACAGTCTCGATTCTAAAGAGACCCAGTACTTC. This gives the protein CANSLDSKETQYF.

This chain links TRBV6-1 with TRBJ1-5; D unresolved. Germline V CDR1 and CDR2: MNHNS, SASEGT. Trimming removed 6 bases from V and 0 bases from J, with 6 bases in between. The CDR3 has 13 amino acids. CDR3 amino acids: CASRVNSNQPQHF. CDR3 sequence (DNA): TGTGCCAGCAGGGTAAATAGCAATCAGCCCCAGCATTTT.

This sequence joins TRBV5-4 and TRBJ1-3; possible D gene TRBD1, 5 bases. Per the germline V gene, CDR1 is SGHNT and CDR2 is YYREEE (reference sequence). The CDR3 is made up of 14 amino acids. Trimming pared 0 bases from V and 4 bases from J, leaving 8 bases between. As DNA, the CDR3 is TGTGCCAGCAGCTTGGAACAGGCGGGAAACACCATATATTTT. This encodes CASSLEQAGNTIYF.

This clone was seen more than once but under ten times. The CDR3 nucleotides are TGTGCCAGCACCCTAGGGGGGAACTATGGCTACACCTTC. Protein product: CASTLGGNYGYTF. The rearrangement links TRBV6-1 to TRBJ1-2; tentative D call: TRBD1 (6 bases). CDR3 length: 13 residues. Germline V gives CDR1 MNHNS, CDR2 SASEGT. Deletions cut 7 bases from V and 2 bases from J, with 11 bases between.

This rearrangement joins TRBV9 to TRBJ2-1; maybe TRBD2 (6 bases). The germline gives CDR1 SGDLS, CDR2 YYNGEE. V lost 4 bases and J 0 bases, leaving 14 bases between the germline ends. This CDR3 contains 16 residues. The CDR3 reads CASSPWDGSSYNEQFF. The DNA of the CDR3 is TGTGCCAGCAGCCCCTGGGACGGGAGCTCCTACAATGAGCAGTTCTTC.

The chain combines TRBV28 with TRBJ1-3; D might be TRBD1 (5 bases). The CDR3 is 14 amino acids. V was shortened by 8 bases and J by 0 bases, with 11 bases between the two germline ends. Germline V gene sequence: CDR1 MDHEN, CDR2 SYDVKM. CDR3 DNA: TGTGCCAGCCAGACAGTGGGCTCTGGAAACACCATATATTTT. It encodes CASQTVGSGNTIYF.

The genes are TRBV11-1 and TRBJ2-2; 8 nucleotides agree with TRBD2. V was pared by 6 bases and J by 5 bases, with 11 bases of the junction left unmatched. The CDR3 has 16 amino acids. Per the germline V gene, CDR1 is SGHAT and CDR2 is FQDESV (reference sequence). CDR3 sequence: CASRTVSGRGTGELFF. The CDR3 region has the DNA TGTGCCAGCAGGACGGTCAGCGGGAGAGGTACCGGGGAGCTGTTTTTT. The full variable domain, its missing parts supplied by reference TRBV11-1 and TRBJ2-2, is EAEVAQSPRYKITEKSQAVAFWCDPISGHATLYWYRQILGQGPELLVQFQDESVVDDSQLPKDRFSAERLKGVDSTLKIQPAELGDSAMYLCASRTVSGRGTGELFFGEGSRLTVL.

This chain connects TRBV18 to TRBJ1-2, with D uncertain. The CDR3 is made up of 15 amino acids. V gave up 1 base and J gave up 0 bases, with 9 bases separating them. CDR1 is KGHSH, CDR2 LQKENI, per germline. In DNA form, the CDR3 reads TGTGCCAGCTCACCACTATTCGGCGCTAACTATGGCTACACCTTC. Residues: CASSPLFGANYGYTF.

This chain links TRBV6-6 with TRBJ1-5; D not resolved. Trimming shortened V by 6 bases and J by 4 bases, and 7 bases separated the two germline ends. The germline V gene has CDR1 MNHNY and CDR2 SVGAGI (reference sequence). The CDR3 covers 12 residues. CDR3 coding DNA: TGTGCCAGCAGGATACTAAATCAGCCCCAGCATTTT. Its protein is CASRILNQPQHF.

As regards this clone: Other DNA sequences in this sample translate to the same CDR3. J is TRBJ2-3 and V is TRBV5-6; D unclear. Trimming removed 1 base from V and 5 bases from J, with 2 bases in between. CDR1 and CDR2 from the germline V gene are SGHDT and YYEEEE. This CDR3 has 11 amino acids. CDR3 sequence reads: CASSLRDTQYF. The CDR3 DNA follows: TGTGCCAGCAGCTTGCGAGATACGCAGTATTTT.

In the case of this clone: The sample has other DNA sequences that encode this CDR3 too. The chain combines TRBV5-4 with TRBJ2-1, with a possible D match to TRBD2 (6 bases). The CDR3 is 16 amino acids. From germline, CDR1 is SGHNT and CDR2 YYREEE (reference sequence). Trimming shortened V by 4 bases and J by 0 bases, and 14 bases separated the two germline ends. In DNA, the CDR3 is TGTGCCAGCAGCCTCCCAAGTAGCGGCTCCTACAATGAGCAGTTCTTC. Translation: CASSLPSSGSYNEQFF.

For this clone: Additional DNA sequences in this sample encode the identical CDR3. The rearrangement links TRBV30 to TRBJ1-1; D is uncertain. The CDR3 contains 13 residues. From germline, CDR1 is GTSNPN and CDR2 SVGIG (reference sequence). The ends were cut back, 2 bases at V and 2 bases at J, with 9 bases in the middle. This chain's CDR3 is CAWSRQANTEAFF. CDR3 sequence (DNA): TGTGCCTGGAGTAGGCAGGCCAACACTGAAGCTTTCTTT. Together with reference TRBV30 and TRBJ1-1, the CDR3 gives the full variable domain: SQTIHQWPATLVQPVGSPLSLECTVEGTSNPNLYWYRQAAGRGLQLLFYSVGIGQISSEVPQNLSASRPQDRQFILSSKKLLLSDSGFYLCAWSRQANTEAFFGQGTRLTVV.

This chain uses TRBV7-8 with TRBJ2-3, with a tentative D call TRBD1 (6 bases). From germline, CDR1 is SGHVS and CDR2 FQNEAQ. CDR3 size: 13 residues. V was cut by 8 bases and J by 2 bases, with 11 bases left in between. CDR3 sequence reads: CASRGQFTDTQYF. The CDR3 DNA reads as TGTGCCAGCCGCGGACAGTTCACAGATACGCAGTATTTT.

The V call is TRBV25-1, the J call TRBJ2-1; perhaps TRBD2 as D (6 bases). CDR3 length: 13 residues. Germline V gene sequence: CDR1 MGHDK, CDR2 SYGVNS. The V gene lost 9 bases and the J gene lost 8 bases, with 17 bases spanning the gap. The CDR3 nucleotides are TGTGCCAGGAATCTAGCGAGTGGGGATGAGCAGTTCTTC. Translated: CARNLASGDEQFF.

This clone appeared once. V gene TRBV5-1 combines with J gene TRBJ1-2; TRBD1 agrees at 7 bases. Germline V gene lookup returns CDR1 SGHRS and CDR2 YFSETQ. The length of the CDR3 is 13 residues. The V and J ends lost 4 bases and 8 bases, in that order; junction bases with no gene match: 8. CDR3 in amino acids: CASSEDRTGGYTF. CDR3 nucleotide sequence: TGCGCCAGCAGCGAGGACAGGACGGGGGGCTACACCTTC.

The chain employs TRBV25-1 and TRBJ2-1; 8 nucleotides match TRBD2. The CDR3 is made up of 16 amino acids. The ends lost 1 base at V and 3 bases at J; junction bases unmatched: 5. Per the germline V gene, CDR1 is MGHDK and CDR2 is SYGVNS. The CDR3 nucleotides read TGTGCCAGCAGTGAATTGGGGACTAGGATCTACAATGAGCAGTTCTTC. Amino acids: CASSELGTRIYNEQFF.

The V call is TRBV6-6, the J call TRBJ2-2, with D tentatively TRBD1 (6 bases). The germline CDR1 and CDR2 sequences are MNHNY and SVGAGI (reference sequence). CDR3 length: 13 residues. V dropped 5 bases and J dropped 5 bases, with 9 bases sitting between them. CDR3 amino acids: CASSRQDTGELFF. The CDR3 region has the DNA TGTGCCAGCAGTCGACAGGATACCGGGGAGCTGTTTTTT.

Regarding this clone: Other nucleotide sequences in the sample specify the same CDR3. The V gene is TRBV28, the J gene TRBJ2-1; D may be TRBD1 (6 bases). Germline assignment: CDR1 MDHEN and CDR2 SYDVKM. The CDR3 covers 14 residues. With 3 bases removed from V and 1 base from J, the gap between germline ends came to 7 bases. In nucleotides, the CDR3 is TGTGCCAGCAGTTTTAGGGGGTCCTACAATGAGCAGTTCTTC. Translated, it gives CASSFRGSYNEQFF.

V gene TRBV25-1 combines with J gene TRBJ2-7; 10 nucleotides align to TRBD2. The CDR3 loop spans 13 amino acids. V shed 8 bases, J shed 4 bases, and the junction held 5 bases outside the gene matches. CDR1 and CDR2 from the germline V gene are MGHDK and SYGVNS. The CDR3 reads CASGLAGGYEQYF. The DNA for the CDR3 is TGTGCCAGCGGCTTAGCGGGAGGTTACGAGCAGTACTTC.

The chain links TRBV5-1 to TRBJ2-7, with D maybe TRBD2 (6 bases). V was cut by 1 base and J by 3 bases, with 26 bases left in between. Germline assignment: CDR1 SGHRS and CDR2 YFSETQ. There are 19 residues in the CDR3. CDR3 sequence: CASSLFPSVGGGTDYEQYF. The CDR3 nucleotides are TGCGCCAGCAGCTTGTTCCCCTCGGTTGGCGGCGGGACTGACTACGAGCAGTACTTC. Based on the CDR3 plus reference TRBV5-1 and TRBJ2-7, the full variable domain is KAGVTQTPRYLIKTRGQQVTLSCSPISGHRSVSWYQQTPGQGLQFLFEYFSETQRNKGNFPGRFSGRQFSNSRSEMNVSTLELGDSALYLCASSLFPSVGGGTDYEQYFGPGTRLTVT.

The count of this clone is one. The V and J genes are TRBV5-4 and TRBJ2-1; D is uncertain. Germline V gene lookup returns CDR1 SGHNT and CDR2 YYREEE (reference sequence). V was pared by 0 bases and J by 4 bases, with 8 bases between. The CDR3 extends over 14 amino acids. The CDR3 sequence is CASSLAASYNEQFF. CDR3 coding DNA: TGTGCCAGCAGCTTGGCTGCCTCTTACAATGAGCAGTTCTTC.

The J gene is TRBJ2-7, the V gene TRBV7-9, with 10 nucleotides matching TRBD2. The V and J ends lost 5 bases and 9 bases, in that order; junction bases with no gene match: 13. The germline V gene encodes CDR1 SEHNR and CDR2 FQNEAQ (reference sequence). The CDR3 is 15 amino acids. The CDR3 bases are TGTGCCAGCAGCGGAGCCAGCGGGAGGGTTGACAGGCAGTACTTC. Residues: CASSGASGRVDRQYF.

This chain connects TRBV18 to TRBJ2-7; no clear D. Trimming shortened V by 0 bases and J by 0 bases, and 6 bases separated the two germline ends. The germline CDR1 and CDR2 sequences are KGHSH and LQKENI. The CDR3 has 14 amino acids. The CDR3 protein is CASSPPTVSYEQYF. DNA of the CDR3: TGTGCCAGCTCACCACCGACGGTCTCCTACGAGCAGTACTTC.

V gene TRBV9 combines with J gene TRBJ2-5, with D maybe TRBD2 (7 bases). CDR1 and CDR2 (germline): SGDLS, YYNGEE. V lost 8 bases to trimming and J lost 5 bases, with 16 bases between them. The CDR3 runs 13 residues. This CDR3 reads CASNTGRVETQYF. CDR3 DNA: TGTGCCAGTAACACAGGGAGGGTCGAGACCCAGTACTTC.

There are a few counts of this clone. This chain connects TRBV28 to TRBJ1-2; possible D gene TRBD1, 5 bases. Trimming stripped 4 bases from V and 4 bases from J, with 13 bases between. The CDR3 covers 14 residues. Germline CDR1 and CDR2: MDHEN and SYDVKM. The CDR3 spells CASSSRQTIYGYTF. The CDR3, as DNA: TGTGCCAGCAGTTCAAGACAGACAATCTATGGCTACACCTTC.